The 32 T cell receptor beta chains below come from one sample, sequenced in a study of tumor and adjacent non-tumor tissue in lung cancer. A modified ARM-PCR protocol with three rounds of nested PCR amplified TCRbeta. TCRdb called the multiplex PCR reads again in MiXCR, with one record for every CDR3 protein. The top ten clones hold 45% to 55% of a sample with 40,000 to 45,000 distinct CDR3 sequences, 60% of them seen once. RNA was extracted from bulk tissue without any cell sorting. This non-tumor lung sample came from over 3 cm beyond the tumor edge. The sequenced sample consisted of distant non-tumor lung tissue. The receptors here all came from a man aged 45-60 years with non-small cell lung cancer.

A note on this clonotype: One junction end disagrees with the germline gene, perhaps due to a read error. The J gene is TRBJ2-1, the V gene TRBV28; 13 bases match TRBD2. Germline V CDR1 and CDR2: MDHEN, SYDVKM. The CDR3 extends over 15 amino acids. Here the CDR3 reads CVSSPYGTSGVEQFF. As DNA, the CDR3 is TGTGTCAGCAGTCCCTACGGGACTAGCGGGGTTGAGCAGTTCTTC.

As for this clonotype: A much bigger clone sits one base away, suggesting this may be a read error. This chain links TRBV20-1 with TRBJ2-1; 10 bases are shared with TRBD2. The CDR3 covers 15 residues. From germline, CDR1 is DFQATT and CDR2 SNEGSKA (reference sequence). V lost 0 bases and J lost 8; bases outside the gene matches: 7. The CDR3 loop is CSAREGSGGWDEQFF. DNA for the CDR3: TGCAGTGCTAGAGAAGGTAGCGGGGGGTGGGATGAGCAGTTCTTC.

V is TRBV29-1 and J is TRBJ2-2, with a weak D call TRBD2 (7 bases). The germline V gene encodes CDR1 SQVTM and CDR2 ANQGSEA. The CDR3 runs 14 residues. The germline V and J ends were trimmed by 5 bases and 5 bases, with 15 bases remaining between them. In nucleotides, the CDR3 is TGCAGCGTTAGAGGGGGGGACTATACCGGGGAGCTGTTTTTT. Translating it yields CSVRGGDYTGELFF.

As to this clonotype: One end of the junction fails to match germline, which may point to a read error. The rearrangement uses TRBV6-1 and TRBJ2-3; D remains ambiguous. Germline loops: CDR1 MNHNS, CDR2 SASEGT. The CDR3 covers 11 residues. The CDR3 DNA reads TGTGCCAGAAGTCCCTCAGATACACAGTATTTT. Translated, it gives CARSPSDTQYF.

For this clonotype: The CDR3 carries no conserved terminal phenylalanine or tryptophan, so it likely arises from a read error. V usage is TRBV5-6 and J usage is TRBJ2-7, with D perhaps being TRBD1 or TRBD2 (5 bases each). The ends were cut back, 4 bases at V and 2 bases at J, with 16 bases in the middle. Germline V CDR1 and CDR2: SGHDT, YYEEEE. This CDR3 region has 15 residues. The CDR3 nucleotides read TGTGCCAGCAGCCTAATTCCGGGACCCCCCTACGAGCAGTACCTC. Translation gives CASSLIPGPPYEQYL.

A note on this clonotype: This may come from a read error, since a much larger clone is one base off. The rearrangement links TRBV29-1 to TRBJ2-3; D ambiguous. V was trimmed by 7 bases and J by 5 bases, leaving 13 bases between them. Germline CDR1 reads SQVTM; CDR2 reads ANQGSEA. The CDR3 has 12 residues. The CDR3, as DNA: TGCAGCGCCGTACCCACCATAGATACGCAGTATTTT. Residues: CSAVPTIDTQYF.

Note on this clonotype: A much more abundant neighbour one base away suggests this may be a read error. The chain uses TRBV11-2 and TRBJ1-2; tentative D call: TRBD1 (5 bases). Germline lookup yields CDR1 SGHAT and CDR2 FQNNGV. The V end was cut by 7 bases, the J end by 4 bases, with 19 bases between. This CDR3 spans 15 amino acids. The CDR3 coding sequence is TGTGCCAGCACCATATCCCGGGACGGATTCTATGGCTACACCTTC. As protein: CASTISRDGFYGYTF. Based on the CDR3 plus reference TRBV11-2 and TRBJ1-2, the full variable domain is EAGVAQSPRYKIIEKRQSVAFWCNPISGHATLYWYQQILGQGPKLLIQFQNNGVVDDSQLPKDRFSAERLKGVDSTLKIQPAKLEDSAVYLCASTISRDGFYGYTFGSGTRLTVV.

With regard to this clonotype: At one end the junction does not follow the germline gene, possibly because of a read error. The chain employs TRBV4-1 and TRBJ2-1, with D possibly matching TRBD2 (6 bases). Germline V lookup: CDR1 MGHRA, CDR2 YSYEKL. This CDR3 has 18 amino acids. The CDR3 here is CASSQASWRAGGYNEEFF. The CDR3 nucleotides are TGCGCCAGCAGCCAAGCCAGCTGGAGGGCCGGAGGCTACAATGAGGAGTTCTTC.

As for this clonotype: A much larger clone lies a single base off, so this may be a read error. V and J are TRBV7-9 and TRBJ2-1; weak D call: TRBD1 (6 bases). The CDR3 length is 17 residues. V shed 7 bases and J shed 1 base, with 20 bases lying between them. CDR1 SEHNR and CDR2 FQNEAQ come from the germline V gene (reference sequence). The CDR3 is CASIWAGTHKSYNEQFF. The CDR3 nucleotides read TGTGCCAGCATCTGGGCCGGGACACATAAATCCTACAATGAGCAGTTCTTC.

The V call is TRBV4-2, the J call TRBJ1-2; D ambiguous. With 4 bases removed from V and 1 base from J, the gap between germline ends came to 13 bases. The CDR3 spans 15 residues. Germline V lookup: CDR1 LGHNA, CDR2 YNFKEQ. CDR3 nucleotides: TGTGCCAGCAGCCTCCAACTCCAGGATAACTATGGCTACACCTTC. It encodes CASSLQLQDNYGYTF.

In its sample, this clonotype was seen a few times. CDR3 amino acids: CASNFGGVSSYEQYF. CDR3 sequence (DNA): TGTGCCAGCAACTTTGGGGGGGTGAGCTCCTACGAGCAGTACTTC. The chain joins TRBV5-6 to TRBJ2-7; 7 nucleotides match TRBD2. Germline V gene lookup returns CDR1 SGHDT and CDR2 YYEEEE. J lost 0 bases, V lost 6 bases, and 9 bases had no gene match. This CDR3 spans 15 amino acids.

This clonotype was recorded many times. The chain links TRBV6-5 to TRBJ1-1, with D uncertain. CDR3 length: 13 residues. The V end was cut by 6 bases, the J end by 8 bases, with 16 bases between. Germline CDR1 MNHEY, CDR2 SVGAGI. The CDR3 DNA reads as TGTGCCAGCAGCAATGGGCCAGCTCAAGAAGCTTTCTTT. Translating gives CASSNGPAQEAFF.

Regarding this clonotype: A much larger clone sits a single nucleotide away, making a read error possible. CDR3 protein: CANSYAGGSNQPQHF. The CDR3 DNA follows: TGTGCCAACAGTTACGCAGGGGGCAGCAATCAGCCCCAGCATTTT. V gene TRBV6-2 or TRBV6-3 combines with J gene TRBJ1-5, with 8 bases lining up with TRBD1. The germline V gene encodes CDR1 MNHEY and CDR2 SVGEGT. The CDR3 runs 15 residues.

In regard to this clonotype: A read error may produce the germline difference seen at one junction end. The chain employs TRBV6-6 and TRBJ2-3, with unresolved D. In germline, CDR1 is MNHNY, CDR2 SVGAGI (reference sequence). The CDR3 has 11 residues. The CDR3 coding sequence is TGTGCCAACAGTCAGTCCGAAACGCAGTATTTT. This encodes CANSQSETQYF.

On this clonotype itself: Given a much more abundant clone one base away, this may be a read error. The chain carries TRBV14 and TRBJ2-5; possible D gene TRBD1, 6 bases. V was shortened by 0 bases and J by 4 bases, with 15 bases between the two germline ends. The CDR3 loop spans 16 amino acids. Germline V lookup: CDR1 SGHDN, CDR2 FVKESK. DNA for the CDR3: TGTGCCAGCAGCCAAGAAGCATACAGGGTCGGAGAGACCCAGTACTTC. Its translation: CASSQEAYRVGETQYF.

This sequence joins TRBV4-1 and TRBJ1-5; D not resolved. Germline V gives CDR1 MGHRA, CDR2 YSYEKL. This CDR3 has 16 residues. V lost 3 bases and J 4 bases, leaving 16 bases between the germline ends. The CDR3 coding sequence is TGCGCCAGCAGCCAGAACACCCAACCTAGTAATCAGCCCCAGCATTTT. It codes for CASSQNTQPSNQPQHF.

Note on this clonotype: Just one base apart from a much larger clone, this may be a read error. This sequence joins TRBV6-1 and TRBJ2-3; 7 bases match TRBD2. Germline V gene lookup returns CDR1 MNHNS and CDR2 SASEGT. CDR3 length equals 13 residues. V gave up 6 bases and J gave up 5 bases; unmatched junction bases: 5. The DNA of the CDR3 is TGTGCCAGCAGGGGCCGGGGGGAAGATACGCAGTATTTT. Amino acid sequence: CASRGRGEDTQYF.

This clonotype was detected ten times or more. The chain uses TRBV6-1 and TRBJ1-5, with D perhaps matching TRBD1 (5 bases). In germline, CDR1 is MNHNS, CDR2 SASEGT. V lost 1 base and J 4 bases, leaving 17 bases between the germline ends. The CDR3 is made up of 17 amino acids. CDR3 DNA sequence: TGTGCCAGCAGTGAAGTATTCAGGGACTGGTATAATCAGCCCCAGCATTTT. This sequence encodes CASSEVFRDWYNQPQHF.

A remark on this clonotype: One junction end does not reproduce the germline sequence, and a read error may be involved. The V and J genes are TRBV6-6 and TRBJ1-6, with D tentatively TRBD1 (5 bases). Germline loops: CDR1 MNHNY, CDR2 SVGAGI (reference sequence). The CDR3 runs to 15 residues. The chain's CDR3 is CANRGDSSYNSPLHF. In DNA, the CDR3 is TGTGCCAACAGAGGGGATAGCTCCTACAATTCACCCCTCCACTTT.

CDR3 sequence reads: CASSPYRGRHETQYF. The CDR3 DNA is TGTGCCAGCAGTCCCTACAGGGGGCGTCATGAGACCCAGTACTTC. The chain couples TRBV12-3 or TRBV12-4 to TRBJ2-5, with 9 bases identical to TRBD1. The CDR3 totals 15 residues. Losses at the gene ends were 5 bases for V and 5 bases for J; bases not matched to a gene: 9.

CDR3 nucleotide sequence: TGTGCCAGCAGTCCTCACCTAGACGACGAGAAGTTCTTC. The encoded protein is CASSPHLDDEKFF. The chain joins TRBV28 to TRBJ2-1, with D hard to call. V lost 5 bases, J lost 14 bases, and 19 bases lay in between. Germline CDR1 and CDR2: MDHEN and SYDVKM. The CDR3 totals 13 residues.

The J gene is TRBJ1-1, the V gene TRBV11-1; D is undetermined. Trimming pared 2 bases from V and 7 bases from J, leaving 14 bases between. The CDR3 loop spans 14 amino acids. Germline loops: CDR1 SGHAT, CDR2 FQDESV (reference sequence). The CDR3, as DNA: TGTGCCAGCAGCTTATATAATCGGGGATATGAAGCTTTCTTT. It encodes CASSLYNRGYEAFF.

As concerns this clonotype: One end of the junction does not line up with germline, which may come from a read error. V and J are TRBV6-1 and TRBJ2-7; the D gene is possibly TRBD2 (6 bases). Germline V lookup: CDR1 MNHNS, CDR2 SASEGT. This CDR3 is 14 amino acids long. In nucleotides, the CDR3 is TGTGCCAACATATTAGCGGAGACCTTCTACGAGCAGTATTTC. Amino acid sequence: CANILAETFYEQYF.

This clonotype has at least ten counts. The V and J genes are TRBV29-1 and TRBJ2-1; D is perhaps TRBD2 (5 bases). Germline V gene lookup returns CDR1 SQVTM and CDR2 ANQGSEA. This CDR3 spans 14 amino acids. V lost 0 bases and J 6 bases, leaving 12 bases between the germline ends. CDR3 protein: CSVEEPRVGNEQFF. DNA for the CDR3: TGCAGCGTTGAAGAACCGAGGGTAGGCAATGAGCAGTTCTTC.

The chain is built from TRBV6-5 and TRBJ2-1; D is undetermined. This CDR3 contains 13 residues. The germline CDR1 and CDR2 sequences are MNHEY and SVGAGI. The CDR3 loop reads CIVISSAYNEQFF. DNA of the CDR3: TGTATCGTTATAAGCTCCGCCTACAATGAGCAGTTCTTC.

As regards this clonotype: A much larger clone lies a single base off, so this may be a read error. The chain uses TRBV5-5 and TRBJ2-3; maybe TRBD1 (5 bases). Germline CDR1 reads SGHKS; CDR2 reads YYEKEE (reference sequence). Deletions cut 3 bases from V and 1 base from J, with 12 bases between. There are 15 residues in the CDR3. CDR3 sequence reads: CASSSQGEGTDTQYF. CDR3 coding DNA: TGTGCCAGCAGCTCCCAGGGCGAAGGCACAGATACGCAGTATTTT.

Worth noting for this clonotype: This may arise from a read error, as a much more abundant clone is one base away. The chain joins TRBV29-1 to TRBJ2-3; D call uncertain. CDR3 size: 12 residues. Germline CDR1 SQVTM, CDR2 ANQGSEA. Trimming took off 7 bases at V and 2 bases at J, with 10 bases between the two ends. In DNA form, the CDR3 reads TGCAGCGCCGCACCCACCACAGATACGCAGTATTTT. It is translated as CSAAPTTDTQYF.

Note on this clonotype: A read error may account for a junction end that differs from germline. This chain joins TRBV6-5 and TRBJ1-6; D call uncertain. The CDR3 runs 13 residues. Per the germline V gene, CDR1 is MNHEY and CDR2 is SVGAGI. This CDR3 is CASSSTFRSPFHF. CDR3 sequence (DNA): TGTGCCAGCAGCTCGACGTTCCGGTCACCCTTCCACTTT.

Note on this clonotype: At one boundary the junction diverges from the germline segment, which might be a read error. The V call is TRBV10-3, the J call TRBJ2-1; 7 nucleotides match TRBD1. Germline V lookup: CDR1 ENHRY, CDR2 SYGVKD. The CDR3 spans 15 residues. CDR3 DNA sequence: TGTGTCATCAGTGAGGGACAGAGGTCCAGTAATGAGCAGTTCTTC. It is translated as CVISEGQRSSNEQFF.

A note on this clonotype: A much larger clone lies one base from this, so it may be a read error. The V call is TRBV6-6, the J call TRBJ2-3, with 9 bases lining up with TRBD2. There are 16 residues in the CDR3. From germline, CDR1 is MNHNY and CDR2 SVGAGI (reference sequence). For the CDR3, the DNA is TGTGCCAGCAGTAAGACTAGCGGCTCCTTTACAGATATGCAGTATTTT. This gives the protein CASSKTSGSFTDMQYF.

This clonotype was detected many times. This could be a read error, since a much larger clone is one nucleotide away. The gene calls are TRBV29-1 and TRBJ2-7, with D uncertain. V lost 6 bases to trimming and J lost 6 bases, with 12 bases between them. Per the germline V gene, CDR1 is SQVTM and CDR2 is ANQGSEA. The CDR3 is made up of 11 amino acids. The CDR3 DNA sequence: TGCAGCGTGTGTCGGCCGGGCGAGCAGTACTTC. Translated, it gives CSVCRPGEQYF.

The sample holds a few counts of this clonotype. No conserved phenylalanine or tryptophan is present at the end of the CDR3, so a read error is the likely explanation. The limits of the CDR3 on the DNA are not certain, so only TCRdb's listed CDR3 is given. The chain uses TRBV6-5 and TRBJ2-6; TRBD1, the D gene given by the table, was not confirmed from the DNA. From its first to its last residue, the CDR3 has 17 amino acids. Germline values: CDR1 MNHEY, CDR2 SVGAGI. CDR3 region: CASSYIDRARGANVPTL.